This T cell receptor beta chain was recorded in a study of blood T cell repertoires in COVID-19. Study-level background: Italy, Spain and the United States were the sources of the convalescent and acute COVID-19 samples.

This table comes from immunoSEQ multiplex PCR, and its TCRdb copy is limited to in-frame clones, with some not included. The table lists about 190,000 clones, about 88% of them singletons. The sample taken for sequencing was peripheral blood. This TCR came from a man aged 25 to 40 with acute or convalescent COVID-19.

The CDR3 loop reads CASSFTRADTQYF. In nucleotides, the CDR3 is TGTGCCAGTAGTTTCACTAGGGCAGATACGCAGTATTTT. The chain uses TRBV19 and TRBJ2-3; possible D gene TRBD2, 5 bases. The germline V gene has CDR1 LNHDA and CDR2 SQIVND (reference sequence). The CDR3 consists of 13 residues. V lost 5 bases and J 4 bases, leaving 10 bases between the germline ends.